This section outlines one T cell receptor beta chain sequence together with its context. Its binding antigen is unknown. No clone much larger than this one lies a single base away; base qualities are absent. The data derive from a study (dated by TCRdb to the mid-2010s). About the study as a whole: The study examined whether tumor-infiltrating Tregs in breast cancer are drawn from blood Tregs or arise in situ by conversion from other CD4+ T cell subsets.

V sheds 1 base and J sheds 10 bases, leaving 13 bases between their ends. CDR1 and CDR2, per the germline V gene, are MGHRA and YSYEKL. The CDR3 runs 13 residues from the cysteine to the phenylalanine. Just the 39-base CDR3 DNA is kept, in frame starting at base 1. CD4+CD45RO+CD25- cells were isolated as memory CD4+ T cells. Tregs, naive and memory CD4+ T cells from tumor, blood and ipsilateral draining lymph nodes of a handful of breast cancer patients underwent full-length TCR alpha and beta sequencing. Mononuclear cells from lymph nodes or around 53 ml of peripheral blood were isolated by Ficoll density gradient centrifugation. A purity exceeding 90% was confirmed by FACS for the sorted cell populations. Findings and caveats that apply to the study as a whole: Tumor-infiltrating Treg TCR alpha and beta sequences overlapped most with tumor naive CD4+ T cells, then with blood naive CD4+ T cells. Tumor memory CD4+ T cell TCR gene usage clustered with blood and lymph node memory CD4+ cells and lymph node naive CD4+ cells. Rather than covering whole repertoires, validation in the larger cohort was restricted to a single TCR beta V-J rearrangement.

Full-length TCR variable regions were amplified by 5' RACE PCR using constant-region reverse primers, and then by semi-nested PCR using Nested Universal Primer A. The ReliaPrep RNA Cell Miniprep System was used to extract total RNA, which was then reverse transcribed into 5'RACE-ready cDNA with the SMARTer RACE 5'/3' Kit. Full-length TCR alpha and beta libraries were barcoded with multiplex adaptors and sequenced on an Illumina MiSeq. Processing in the source paper ran as follows. For each of nine subset-tissue groups, sequencing data from the five patients were pooled, and the groups were then compared using unsupervised clustering of TCR gene usage. The Morisita-Horn index, with shared sequences weighted by their contribution to each repertoire, was used to calculate repertoire similarity. The public reads were reprocessed in TCRdb via fastp at Q25 and MiXCR, keeping in-frame beta chains. Rows are unified per CDR3 protein, each entry keeping the most common DNA and genes. It is TCRdb's table, rather than the study itself, that gives the V and J calls and clone size. In this sample the table shows some 32,000 distinct CDR3 sequences, roughly a quarter of which occur a single time. The ten largest clones add up to 3.5% to 5% of the sample.

The V gene is TRBV4-1 and the J gene is TRBJ2-5; TRBD2 is perhaps the D gene, given 6 matching bases. The source of this sequence is a female donor with breast cancer. Sequenced: memory CD4+ T cells sorted from blood. The cell subset or site label, read with the paper, signifies: memory CD4+ T cells, CD4+CD45RO+CD25-. CDR3 protein: CASSQGRPGDQYF. In nucleotide form, the sequence is TGCGCCAGCAGCCAAGGGCGCCCGGGGGACCAGTACTTC.